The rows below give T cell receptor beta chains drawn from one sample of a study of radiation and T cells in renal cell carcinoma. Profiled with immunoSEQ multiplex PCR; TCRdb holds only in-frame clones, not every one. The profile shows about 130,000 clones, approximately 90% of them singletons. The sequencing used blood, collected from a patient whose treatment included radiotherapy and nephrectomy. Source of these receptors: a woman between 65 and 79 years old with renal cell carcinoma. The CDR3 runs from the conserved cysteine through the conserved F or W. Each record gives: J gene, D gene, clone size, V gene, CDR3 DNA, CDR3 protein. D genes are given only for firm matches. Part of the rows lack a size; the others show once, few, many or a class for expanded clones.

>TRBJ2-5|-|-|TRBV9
TGTGCCAGCAGCGTAGTACCCAGCAACCAAGAGACCCAGTACTTC
CASSVVPSNQETQYF
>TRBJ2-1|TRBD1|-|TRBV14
TGTGCCAGCAGCCAGCACGGGACAGGGTCTTACAATGAGCAGTTCTTC
CASSQHGTGSYNEQFF
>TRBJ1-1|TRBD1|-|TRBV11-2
TGTGCCAGCAGCCCTCGGACAGGGGGGGCCACTGAAGCTTTCTTT
CASSPRTGGATEAFF
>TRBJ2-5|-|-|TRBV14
TGTGCCAGCAGCCGGGGACTGCAAGAGACCCAGTACTTC
CASSRGLQETQYF
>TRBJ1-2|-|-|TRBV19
TGTGCCAGCCGGGACCCGGGACAACCTAACTATGGCTACACCTTC
CASRDPGQPNYGYTF
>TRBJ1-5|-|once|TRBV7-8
TGTGCCAGCAGCTTAGGTGGTGACCAGCCCCAGCATTTT
CASSLGGDQPQHF
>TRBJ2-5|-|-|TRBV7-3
TGTGCCAGCAGCTTAAACGGGGCGCAAGAGACCCAGTACTTC
CASSLNGAQETQYF
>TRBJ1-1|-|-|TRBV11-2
TGTGCCAGCAGCTTCCCTCGGTCGAACACTGAAGCTTTCTTT
CASSFPRSNTEAFF
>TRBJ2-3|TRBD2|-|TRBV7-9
TGTGCCAGCAGCCCAAAGGGAGGGGCCTCCACAGATACGCAGTATTTT
CASSPKGGASTDTQYF
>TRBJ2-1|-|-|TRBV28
TGTGCCAGCACCGTCGGAAACAATGAGCAGTTCTTC
CASTVGNNEQFF
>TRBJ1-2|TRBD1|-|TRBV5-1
TGCGCCAGCCGATTCACGAGACAGGGTGGTAGAAATGGCTACACCTTC
CASRFTRQGGRNGYTF
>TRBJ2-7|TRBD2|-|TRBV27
TGTGCCAGCAGTCCCCGTGTAGCGGGGGTGGGCGAGCAGTACTTC
CASSPRVAGVGEQYF
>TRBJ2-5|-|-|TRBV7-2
TGTGCCAGCAGCCCCAGGAGAAAAACTACGCAAGAGACCCAGTACTTC
CASSPRRKTTQETQYF
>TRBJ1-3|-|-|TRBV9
TGTGCCAGCAGCGTAGAAGGGGTTGGAAACACCATATATTTT
CASSVEGVGNTIYF
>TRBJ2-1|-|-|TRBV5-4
TGTGCCAGTCTAGGTTACAATGAGCAGTTCTTC
CASLGYNEQFF
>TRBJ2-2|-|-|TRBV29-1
TGCAGCGTCGCAGGACAAGCTAACACCGGGGAGCTGTTTTTT
CSVAGQANTGELFF
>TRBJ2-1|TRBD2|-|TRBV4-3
TGCGCCAGCAGCCACCCACTAGCGGGGGGGCGTATTGAGCAGTTCTTC
CASSHPLAGGRIEQFF
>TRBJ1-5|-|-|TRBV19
TGTGCCAGTAGGGGCCGTGGAGGCGATCAGCCCCAGCATTTT
CASRGRGGDQPQHF
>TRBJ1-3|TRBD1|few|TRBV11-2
TGTGCCAGCAGCTCCACAGGGGCCTCTGGAAACACCATATATTTT
CASSSTGASGNTIYF
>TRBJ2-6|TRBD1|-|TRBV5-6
TGTGCCAGCAGCTTCATTTTCGGGACAGGTCCCACCGGGGCCAACGTCCTGACTTTC
CASSFIFGTGPTGANVLTF
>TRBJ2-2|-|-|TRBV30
TGTGCCTGGAGTGTATTGACAGGCACCGGGGAGCTGTTTTTT
CAWSVLTGTGELFF
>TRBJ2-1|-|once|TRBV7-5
TGTGCCAGCCAGTCCTACAATGAGCAGTTCTTC
CASQSYNEQFF
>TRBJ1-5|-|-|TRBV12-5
TGTGCTAGTGGTTTAGATAACCACAGGGTAACGGGTCAGCCCCAGCATTTT
CASGLDNHRVTGQPQHF
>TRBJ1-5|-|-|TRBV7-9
TGTGCCAGCAGCCCAGACGGGGGCGGGGATCAGCCCCAGCATTTT
CASSPDGGGDQPQHF